This T cell receptor (beta chain) was profiled in a study of shared clonotypes between healthy human individuals. The repertoire was sequenced with immunoSEQ multiplex PCR; TCRdb's copy has only in-frame clones and lacks some. The sample records approximately 330,000 clones, more than 60% being singletons. Trimming cost V 3 bases and J 0 bases, with 6 bases left between them. Germline CDR1 and CDR2: SGDLS and YYNGEE. This CDR3 contains 14 residues. The sequenced sample consisted of memory CD4+ T cells sorted from blood. Subset reported: CD45RA-negative fraction. The chain carries TRBV9 and TRBJ2-2; D is unresolved. This clonotype was sampled from a man under 40 in good health. The CDR3 DNA reads TGTGCCAGCAGCGATATCGCGAACACCGGGGAGCTGTTTTTT. Protein: CASSDIANTGELFF.